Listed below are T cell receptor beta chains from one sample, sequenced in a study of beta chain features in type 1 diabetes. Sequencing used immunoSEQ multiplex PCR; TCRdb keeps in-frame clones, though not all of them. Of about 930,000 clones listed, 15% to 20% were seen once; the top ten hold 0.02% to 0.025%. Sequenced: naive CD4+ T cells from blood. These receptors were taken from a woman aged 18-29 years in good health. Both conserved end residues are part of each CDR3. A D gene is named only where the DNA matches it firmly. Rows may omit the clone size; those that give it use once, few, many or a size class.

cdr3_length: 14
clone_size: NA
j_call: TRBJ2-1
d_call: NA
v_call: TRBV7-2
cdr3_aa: CASSLESAYNEQFF
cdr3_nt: TGTGCCAGCAGCTTAGAAAGTGCCTACAATGAGCAGTTCTTC

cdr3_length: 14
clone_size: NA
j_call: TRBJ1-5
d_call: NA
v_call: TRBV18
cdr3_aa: CASSPDYSNQPQHF
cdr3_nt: TGTGCCAGCTCACCAGATTATAGCAATCAGCCCCAGCATTTT

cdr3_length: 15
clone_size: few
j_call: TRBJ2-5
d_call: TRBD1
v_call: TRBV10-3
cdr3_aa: CAITKTGGRSETQYF
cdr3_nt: TGTGCCATCACCAAGACAGGGGGCCGTTCGGAGACCCAGTACTTC

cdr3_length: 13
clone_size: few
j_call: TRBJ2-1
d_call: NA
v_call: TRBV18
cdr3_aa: CASSPPGWDEQFF
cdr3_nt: TGTGCCAGCTCACCACCGGGCTGGGATGAGCAGTTCTTC

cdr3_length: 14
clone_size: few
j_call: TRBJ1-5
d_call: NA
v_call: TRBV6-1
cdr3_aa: CASSGLAVNQPQHF
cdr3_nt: TGTGCCAGCAGCGGTCTTGCGGTCAATCAGCCCCAGCATTTT

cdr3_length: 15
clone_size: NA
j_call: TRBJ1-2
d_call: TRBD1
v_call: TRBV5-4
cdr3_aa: CASSAGTGGGYGYTF
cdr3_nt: TGTGCCAGCAGCGCTGGGACAGGGGGGGGCTATGGCTACACCTTC

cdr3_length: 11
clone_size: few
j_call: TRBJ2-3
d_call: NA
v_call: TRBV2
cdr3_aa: CASSFTDTQYF
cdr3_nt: TGTGCCAGCAGTTTCACAGATACGCAGTATTTT

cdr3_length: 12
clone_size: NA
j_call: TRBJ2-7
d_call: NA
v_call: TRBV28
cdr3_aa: CASSSRYYEQYF
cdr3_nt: TGTGCCAGCAGTTCCAGATACTACGAGCAGTACTTC

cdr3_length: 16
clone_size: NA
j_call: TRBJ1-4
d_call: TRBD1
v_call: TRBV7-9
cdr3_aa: CASSNGQGVTNEKLFF
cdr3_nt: TGTGCCAGCAGCAACGGACAGGGGGTGACTAATGAAAAACTGTTTTTT

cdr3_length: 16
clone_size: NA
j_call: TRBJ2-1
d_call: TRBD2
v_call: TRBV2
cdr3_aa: CASSARLAGGPKEQFF
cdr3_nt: TGTGCCAGCAGTGCACGACTAGCGGGAGGGCCAAAGGAGCAGTTCTTC

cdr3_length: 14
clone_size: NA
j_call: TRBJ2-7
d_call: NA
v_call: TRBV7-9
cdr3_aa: CASSSPGNSYEQYF
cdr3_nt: TGTGCCAGCAGCTCACCCGGGAACTCCTACGAGCAGTACTTC

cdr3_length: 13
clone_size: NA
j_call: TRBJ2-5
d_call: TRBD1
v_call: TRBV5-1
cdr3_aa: CASSPDRAETQYF
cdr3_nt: TGCGCCAGCAGCCCGGACAGGGCAGAGACCCAGTACTTC

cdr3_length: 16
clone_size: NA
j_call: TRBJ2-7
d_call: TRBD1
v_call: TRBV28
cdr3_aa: CASSSPADGTGNEQYF
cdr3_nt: TGTGCCAGCAGTTCGCCAGCAGACGGGACAGGGAACGAGCAGTACTTC

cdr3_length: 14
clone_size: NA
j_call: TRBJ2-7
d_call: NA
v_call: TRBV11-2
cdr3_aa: CASSFLQVFSEQYF
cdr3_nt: TGTGCCAGCAGCTTCCTTCAGGTCTTCTCCGAGCAGTACTTC

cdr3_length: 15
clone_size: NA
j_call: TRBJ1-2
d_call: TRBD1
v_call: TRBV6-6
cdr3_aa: CASSPQGATNYGYTF
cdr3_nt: TGTGCCAGCAGTCCACAGGGGGCGACTAACTATGGCTACACCTTC

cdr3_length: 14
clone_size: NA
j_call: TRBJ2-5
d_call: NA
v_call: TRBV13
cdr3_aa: CASSLWTAQETQYF
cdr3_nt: TGCGCCAGCAGCCTCTGGACAGCCCAAGAGACCCAGTACTTC

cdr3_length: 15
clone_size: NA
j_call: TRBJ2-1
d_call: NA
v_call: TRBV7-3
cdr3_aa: CASSLSSTGTSEQFF
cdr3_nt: TGTGCCAGCAGCTTAAGCTCTACAGGGACGTCTGAGCAGTTCTTC

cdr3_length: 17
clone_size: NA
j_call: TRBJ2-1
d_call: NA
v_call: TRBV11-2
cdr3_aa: CASSPEGPLKNYNEQFF
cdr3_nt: TGTGCCAGCAGCCCCGAGGGGCCTCTAAAAAACTACAATGAGCAGTTCTTC

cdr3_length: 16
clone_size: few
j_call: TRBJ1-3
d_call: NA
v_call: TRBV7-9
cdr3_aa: CASSLIPLSSGNTIYF
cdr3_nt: TGTGCCAGCAGCTTAATTCCGTTATCCTCTGGAAACACCATATATTTT

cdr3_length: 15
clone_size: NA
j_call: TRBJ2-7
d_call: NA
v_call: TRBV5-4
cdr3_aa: CASSLDFSRDYEQYF
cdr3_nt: TGTGCCAGCAGCTTGGATTTTTCCAGGGACTACGAGCAGTACTTC

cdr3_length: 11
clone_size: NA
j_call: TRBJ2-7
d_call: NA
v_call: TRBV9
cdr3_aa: CASSVDSELRF
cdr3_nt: TGTGCCAGCAGCGTAGACTCAGAACTACGCTTC

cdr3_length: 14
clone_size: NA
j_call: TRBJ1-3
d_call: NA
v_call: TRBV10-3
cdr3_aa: CAITNKATGNTIYF
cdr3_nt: TGTGCCATCACCAATAAGGCTACGGGAAACACCATATATTTT

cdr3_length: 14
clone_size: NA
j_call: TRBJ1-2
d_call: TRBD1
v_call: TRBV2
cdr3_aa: CASRPGQGPLGYTF
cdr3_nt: TGTGCCAGCAGACCGGGACAGGGGCCCTTGGGCTACACCTTC

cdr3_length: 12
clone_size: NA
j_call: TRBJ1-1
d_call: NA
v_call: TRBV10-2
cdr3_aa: CASSFRDTEAFF
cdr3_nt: TGCGCCAGCAGTTTTCGGGACACTGAAGCTTTCTTT

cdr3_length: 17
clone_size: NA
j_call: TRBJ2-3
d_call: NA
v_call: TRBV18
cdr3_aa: CASSPRQDVGSTDTQYF
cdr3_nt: TGTGCCAGCTCCCCACGGCAGGACGTCGGTAGCACAGATACGCAGTATTTT

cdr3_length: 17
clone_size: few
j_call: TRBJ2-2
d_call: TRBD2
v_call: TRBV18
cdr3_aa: CASSPGLAGANTGELFF
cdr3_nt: TGTGCCAGCTCACCCGGACTAGCGGGGGCGAACACCGGGGAGCTGTTTTTT

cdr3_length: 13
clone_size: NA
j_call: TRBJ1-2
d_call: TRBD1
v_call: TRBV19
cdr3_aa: CASSRTGVGGYTF
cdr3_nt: TGTGCCAGTAGCAGGACAGGGGTTGGTGGCTACACCTTC

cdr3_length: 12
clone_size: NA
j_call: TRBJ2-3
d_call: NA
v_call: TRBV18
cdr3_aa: CASSFSTDTQYF
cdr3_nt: TGTGCCAGCTCCTTTAGCACAGATACGCAGTATTTT

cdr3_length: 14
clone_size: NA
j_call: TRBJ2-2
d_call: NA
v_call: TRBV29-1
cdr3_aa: CSARGFIDTGELFF
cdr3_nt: TGCAGCGCCCGCGGCTTTATTGACACCGGGGAGCTGTTTTTT

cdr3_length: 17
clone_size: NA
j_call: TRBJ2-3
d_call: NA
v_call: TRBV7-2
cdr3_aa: CASSLGQWAGSTDTQYF
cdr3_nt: TGTGCCAGCAGCTTGGGCCAGTGGGCTGGGAGTACAGATACGCAGTATTTT

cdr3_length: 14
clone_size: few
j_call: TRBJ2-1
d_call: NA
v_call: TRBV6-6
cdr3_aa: CASSYILTRNEQFF
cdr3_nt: TGTGCCAGCAGTTACATCCTGACTAGGAATGAGCAGTTCTTC

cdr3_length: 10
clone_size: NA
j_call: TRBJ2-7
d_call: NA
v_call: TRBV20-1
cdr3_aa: CSVATYEQYF
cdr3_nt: TGCAGTGTCGCTACCTACGAGCAGTACTTC

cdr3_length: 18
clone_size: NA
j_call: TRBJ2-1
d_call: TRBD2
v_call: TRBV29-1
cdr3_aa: CSVEDRWTRLYSYNEQFF
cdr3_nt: TGCAGCGTTGAAGATCGGTGGACTAGACTGTACTCCTACAATGAGCAGTTCTTC

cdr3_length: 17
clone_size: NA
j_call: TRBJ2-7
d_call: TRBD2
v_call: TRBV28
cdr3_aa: CASSLRLSRGKSYEQYF
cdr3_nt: TGTGCCAGCAGTTTACGCCTCTCGCGGGGGAAATCCTACGAGCAGTACTTC

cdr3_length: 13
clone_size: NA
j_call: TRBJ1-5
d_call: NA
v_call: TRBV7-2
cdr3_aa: CASSTGLDQPQHF
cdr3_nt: TGTGCCAGCAGCACAGGGTTAGATCAGCCCCAGCATTTT

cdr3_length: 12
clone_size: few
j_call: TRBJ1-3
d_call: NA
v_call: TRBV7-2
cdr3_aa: CASRTRRDTIYF
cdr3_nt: TGTGCCAGCAGGACCCGGAGGGACACCATATATTTT

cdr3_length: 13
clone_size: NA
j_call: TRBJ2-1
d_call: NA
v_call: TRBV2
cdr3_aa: CASKGTRDDEQFF
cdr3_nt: TGTGCCAGCAAAGGGACACGGGACGACGAGCAGTTCTTC

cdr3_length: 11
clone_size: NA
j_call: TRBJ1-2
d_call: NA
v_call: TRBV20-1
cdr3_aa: CSARETEGYTF
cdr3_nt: TGCAGTGCTAGAGAGACGGAGGGCTACACCTTC

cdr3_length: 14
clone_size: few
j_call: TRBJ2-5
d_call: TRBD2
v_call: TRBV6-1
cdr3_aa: CASHPGGTSGTQYF
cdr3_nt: TGTGCCAGCCACCCCGGGGGGACCTCCGGGACCCAGTACTTC

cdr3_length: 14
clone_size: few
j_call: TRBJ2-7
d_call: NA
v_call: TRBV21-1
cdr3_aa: CASSIPQQGYEQYF
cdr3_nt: TGTGCCAGCAGCATCCCCCAACAGGGTTACGAGCAGTACTTC

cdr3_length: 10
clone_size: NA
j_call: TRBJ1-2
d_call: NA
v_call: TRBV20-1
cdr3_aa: CSVLNYGYTF
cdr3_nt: TGCAGTGTTTTGAACTATGGCTACACCTTC

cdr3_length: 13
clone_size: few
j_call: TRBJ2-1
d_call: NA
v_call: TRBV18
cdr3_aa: CASSARVANEQFF
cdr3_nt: TGTGCCAGCTCGGCTAGAGTGGCCAATGAGCAGTTCTTC

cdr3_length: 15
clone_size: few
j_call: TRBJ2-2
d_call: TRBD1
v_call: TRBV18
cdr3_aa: CASSLWDSNTGELFF
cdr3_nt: TGTGCCAGCTCACTTTGGGACAGCAACACCGGGGAGCTGTTTTTT

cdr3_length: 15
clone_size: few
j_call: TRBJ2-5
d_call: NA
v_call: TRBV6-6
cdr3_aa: CASERRAGQLETQYF
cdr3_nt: TGTGCCAGCGAGCGACGAGCGGGACAGTTGGAGACCCAGTACTTC

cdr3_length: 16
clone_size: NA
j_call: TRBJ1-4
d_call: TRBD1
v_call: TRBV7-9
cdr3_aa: CASSLDRGTTNEKLFF
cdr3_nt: TGTGCCAGCAGCCTCGACAGGGGGACAACTAATGAAAAACTGTTTTTT

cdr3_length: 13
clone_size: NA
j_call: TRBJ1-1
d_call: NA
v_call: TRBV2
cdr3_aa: CASGSHLNTEAFF
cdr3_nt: TGTGCCAGCGGTTCTCACCTGAACACTGAAGCTTTCTTT

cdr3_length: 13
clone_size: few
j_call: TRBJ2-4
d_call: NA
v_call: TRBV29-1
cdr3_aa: CSVAWAEKNIQYF
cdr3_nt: TGCAGCGTTGCCTGGGCGGAAAAAAACATTCAGTACTTC

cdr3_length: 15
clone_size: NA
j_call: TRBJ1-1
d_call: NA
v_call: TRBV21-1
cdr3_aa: CASSRGTGGNTEAFF
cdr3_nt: TGTGCCAGCAGCCGGGGGACAGGGGGGAACACTGAAGCTTTCTTT

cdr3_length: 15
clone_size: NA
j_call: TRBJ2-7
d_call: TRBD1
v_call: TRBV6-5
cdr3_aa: CASSPRQGSSYEQYF
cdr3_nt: TGTGCCAGCAGCCCAAGACAGGGATCTTCCTACGAGCAGTACTTC

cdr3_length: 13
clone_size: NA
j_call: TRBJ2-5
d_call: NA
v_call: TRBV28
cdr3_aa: CASRPTSQETQYF
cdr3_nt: TGTGCCAGCAGACCGACTAGCCAAGAGACCCAGTACTTC

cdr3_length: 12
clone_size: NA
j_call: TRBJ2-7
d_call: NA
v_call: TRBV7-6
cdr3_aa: CASSSDLGEQYF
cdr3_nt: TGTGCCAGCAGCTCCGATCTCGGTGAGCAGTACTTC

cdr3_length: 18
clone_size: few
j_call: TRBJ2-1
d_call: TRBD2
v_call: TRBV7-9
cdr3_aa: CASSLRSGLAGNYNEQFF
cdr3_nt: TGTGCCAGCAGCTTACGGTCGGGACTAGCGGGAAATTACAATGAGCAGTTCTTC

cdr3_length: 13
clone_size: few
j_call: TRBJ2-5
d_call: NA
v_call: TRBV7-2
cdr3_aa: CASSRRRGETQYF
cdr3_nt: TGTGCCAGCAGCCGGCGAAGGGGGGAGACCCAGTACTTC

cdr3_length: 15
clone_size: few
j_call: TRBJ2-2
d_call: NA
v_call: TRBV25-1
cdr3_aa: CASSANRLNTGELFF
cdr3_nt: TGTGCCAGCAGTGCGAATAGACTGAACACCGGGGAGCTGTTTTTT

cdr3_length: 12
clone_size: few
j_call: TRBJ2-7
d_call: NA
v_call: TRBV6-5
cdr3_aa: CASSSRYYEQYF
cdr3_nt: TGTGCCAGCAGTTCCCGGTACTACGAGCAGTACTTC

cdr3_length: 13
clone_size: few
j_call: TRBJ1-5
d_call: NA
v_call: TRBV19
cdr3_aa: CASSTSKGQPQHF
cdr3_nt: TGTGCCAGTAGTACGTCTAAGGGTCAGCCCCAGCATTTT

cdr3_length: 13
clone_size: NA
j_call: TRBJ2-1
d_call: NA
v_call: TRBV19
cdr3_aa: CASSRTVPDEQFF
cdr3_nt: TGTGCCAGTAGTAGGACAGTCCCTGACGAGCAGTTCTTC